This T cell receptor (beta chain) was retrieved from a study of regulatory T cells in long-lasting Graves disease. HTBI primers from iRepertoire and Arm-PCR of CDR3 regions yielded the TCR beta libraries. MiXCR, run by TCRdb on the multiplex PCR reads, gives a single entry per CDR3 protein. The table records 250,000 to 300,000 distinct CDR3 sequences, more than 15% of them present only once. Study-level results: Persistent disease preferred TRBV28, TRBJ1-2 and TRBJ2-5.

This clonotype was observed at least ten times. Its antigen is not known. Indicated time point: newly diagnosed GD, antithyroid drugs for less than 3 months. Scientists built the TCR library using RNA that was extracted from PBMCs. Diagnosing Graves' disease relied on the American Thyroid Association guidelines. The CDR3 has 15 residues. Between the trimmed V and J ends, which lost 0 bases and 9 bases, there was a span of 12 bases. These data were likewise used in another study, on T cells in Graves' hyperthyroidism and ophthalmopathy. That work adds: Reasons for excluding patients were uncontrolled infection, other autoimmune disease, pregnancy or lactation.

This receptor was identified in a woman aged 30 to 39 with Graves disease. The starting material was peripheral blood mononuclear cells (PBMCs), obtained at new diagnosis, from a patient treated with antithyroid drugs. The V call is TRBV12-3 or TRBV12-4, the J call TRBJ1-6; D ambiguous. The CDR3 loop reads CASSLAPRSGSPLHF. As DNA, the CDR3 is TGTGCCAGCAGTTTAGCGCCACGCTCGGGTTCACCCCTCCACTTT.